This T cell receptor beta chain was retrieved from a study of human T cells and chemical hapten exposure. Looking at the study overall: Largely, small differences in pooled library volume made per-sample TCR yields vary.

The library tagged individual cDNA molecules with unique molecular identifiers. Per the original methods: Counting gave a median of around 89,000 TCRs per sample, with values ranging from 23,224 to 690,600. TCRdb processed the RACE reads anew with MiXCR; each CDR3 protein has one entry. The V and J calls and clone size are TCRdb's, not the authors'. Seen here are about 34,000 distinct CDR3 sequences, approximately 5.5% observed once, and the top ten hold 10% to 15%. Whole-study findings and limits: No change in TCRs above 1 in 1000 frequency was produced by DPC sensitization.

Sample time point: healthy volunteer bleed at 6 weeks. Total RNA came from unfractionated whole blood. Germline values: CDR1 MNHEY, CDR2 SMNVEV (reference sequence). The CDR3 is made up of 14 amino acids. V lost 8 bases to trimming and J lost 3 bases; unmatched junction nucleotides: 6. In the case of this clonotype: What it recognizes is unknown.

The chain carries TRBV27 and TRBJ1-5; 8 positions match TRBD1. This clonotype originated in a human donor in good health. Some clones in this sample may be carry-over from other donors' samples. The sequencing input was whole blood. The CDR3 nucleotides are TGTGCCAGCGGGGGACAGGTTTACAATCAGCCCCAGCATTTT. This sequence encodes CASGGQVYNQPQHF.